This is a list of T cell receptor beta chains from one sample in a study of blood T cells in healthy people across ages. One entry per CDR3 protein, called by TCRdb with MiXCR from the 5' RACE reads. The sample lists about 1.4 million distinct CDR3 sequences, 59% occurring once. Sequencing input: blood. The source of these receptors is a man aged 18 to 30 in good health. The CDR3 runs from the conserved cysteine through the conserved F or W. D genes are given only for firm matches. Clone size is shown for a subset of rows, as once, few, many or a class of expanded clone.

TRBV7-2	few	.	TRBJ1-4	CASSLTRVNEKLFF	TGTGCCAGCAGCTTAACCAGGGTTAATGAAAAACTGTTTTTT
TRBV2	few	.	TRBJ2-3	CASTADTDTQYF	TGTGCCAGCACGGCAGACACAGATACGCAGTATTTT
TRBV29-1	.	.	TRBJ2-7	CSVLQDEQYF	TGCAGCGTTCTACAGGACGAGCAGTACTTC
TRBV12-3/TRBV12-4	.	.	TRBJ2-2	CASSLTRPNTGELFF	TGTGCCAGCAGTTTGACCCGACCGAACACCGGGGAGCTGTTTTTT
TRBV9	.	.	TRBJ2-5	CASSVADGVEQYF	TGTGCCAGCAGCGTAGCTGACGGAGTTGAGCAGTACTTC
TRBV20-1	.	.	TRBJ2-5	CSASWRVLETQYF	TGCAGTGCTAGTTGGCGGGTTTTGGAGACCCAGTACTTC
TRBV29-1	.	.	TRBJ1-5	CSVRDVENQPQHF	TGCAGCGTCCGGGACGTAGAAAATCAGCCCCAGCATTTT
TRBV14	few	TRBD1	TRBJ2-5	CASSPRDREFLKTQYF	TGTGCCAGCAGCCCCCGGGACAGGGAGTTTCTGAAGACCCAGTACTTC
TRBV11-2	.	TRBD1	TRBJ1-1	CASSPRQGYKAFF	TGTGCCAGCAGCCCCCGACAGGGTTACAAAGCTTTCTTT
TRBV4-1	few	TRBD2	TRBJ2-7	CASSHHSGYSYEQYF	TGCGCCAGCAGCCACCATAGCGGGTACTCCTACGAGCAGTACTTC
TRBV20-1	.	TRBD2	TRBJ2-3	CSARARLASTGTQYF	TGCAGTGCTAGAGCCCGACTAGCTAGCACAGGTACGCAGTATTTT
TRBV11-2	.	.	TRBJ2-5	CASSLETETQYF	TGTGCCAGCAGCTTAGAGACCGAGACCCAGTACTTC
TRBV25-1	.	.	TRBJ1-4	CASRWEGGKLFF	TGTGCCAGCAGATGGGAGGGGGGAAAACTGTTTTTT
TRBV6-1	.	.	TRBJ2-7	CASSEQDGAYEQYF	TGTGCCAGCAGTGAACAAGACGGGGCCTACGAGCAGTACTTC
TRBV5-1	.	.	TRBJ1-1	CASSLAEGERTEAFF	TGCGCCAGCAGCTTGGCGGAGGGTGAGCGCACTGAAGCTTTCTTT
TRBV25-1	.	.	TRBJ2-5	CASSDFGETQYF	TGTGCCAGCAGCGATTTTGGGGAGACCCAGTACTTC
TRBV18	.	TRBD1	TRBJ2-2	CASSPDRGRSTGELFF	TGTGCCAGCTCACCCGACAGGGGGCGAAGCACCGGGGAGCTGTTTTTT
TRBV5-1	.	.	TRBJ1-2	CASSRIPNYGYTF	TGCGCCAGCAGCCGGATTCCCAACTATGGCTACACCTTC